The present TCR beta chain was sequenced within a study of identical twins. TCRdb re-called the 5' RACE reads with MiXCR, one entry per CDR3 protein. Here the sample spans about 220,000 distinct CDR3 sequences, 5.5% to 7.5% being singletons. This clonotype was detected many times. These data were also reused for a study on T cells expressing NK-cell markers.

The clonotype was recovered from a woman between 18 and 29 years old in good health. The sequencing input was CD8+ T cells sorted from blood.

In DNA form, the CDR3 reads TGTGCCAGCAGCCCCGGTCCGTGGGGTGGCTACACCTTC. It encodes CASSPGPWGGYTF. The chain recombines TRBV12-3 or TRBV12-4 with TRBJ1-2; D is ambiguous. There are 13 residues in the CDR3. Trimming removed 6 bases from V and 7 bases from J, with 15 bases in between.